This TCR beta chain was sequenced for a study of T cells in Graves' hyperthyroidism and ophthalmopathy. Uncontrolled infection, other autoimmune disease, pregnancy or lactation barred patients from enrollment. This sample holds PBMCs from roughly 10 ml fresh peripheral blood. This clonotype was observed many times. The CDR3 regions of TCR beta were amplified from RNA transcripts. With the HTBI primer set, the TCR CDR3 went through a first round of RT-PCR. One entry per CDR3 protein, called by TCRdb with MiXCR from the multiplex PCR reads. The table lists fewer than 700,000 distinct CDR3 sequences, 15% to 20% of them singletons. This clonotype was sampled from a woman in her 30s with Graves' hyperthyroidism. Sequenced: blood.

The CDR3 spells CASTADGTLTEAFF. CDR3 in DNA: TGTGCCAGCACCGCGGACGGGACACTCACTGAAGCTTTCTTT. The V gene is TRBV12-3 or TRBV12-4, the J gene TRBJ1-1; D is perhaps TRBD1 (6 bases). V lost 7 bases and J lost 4, with 16 bases in between. The CDR3 is 14 residues long.